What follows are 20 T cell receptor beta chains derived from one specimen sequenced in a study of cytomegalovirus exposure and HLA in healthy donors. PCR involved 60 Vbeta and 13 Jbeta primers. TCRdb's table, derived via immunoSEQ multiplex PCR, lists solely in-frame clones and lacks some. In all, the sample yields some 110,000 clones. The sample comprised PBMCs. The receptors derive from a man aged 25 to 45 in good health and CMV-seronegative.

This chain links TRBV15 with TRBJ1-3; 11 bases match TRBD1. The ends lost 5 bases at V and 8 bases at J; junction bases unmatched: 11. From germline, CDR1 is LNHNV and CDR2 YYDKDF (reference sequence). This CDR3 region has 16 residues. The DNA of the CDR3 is TGTGCCACCAGCTCCCGGGACAGGGGGTTTGTAGACACCATATATTTT. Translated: CATSSRDRGFVDTIYF.

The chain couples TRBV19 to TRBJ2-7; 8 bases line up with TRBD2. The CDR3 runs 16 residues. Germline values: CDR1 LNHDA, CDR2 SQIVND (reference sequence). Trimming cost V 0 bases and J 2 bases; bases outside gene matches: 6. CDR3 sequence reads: CASSIDVTSGPYEQYF. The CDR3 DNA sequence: TGTGCCAGTAGTATAGATGTTACTAGCGGACCCTACGAGCAGTACTTC.

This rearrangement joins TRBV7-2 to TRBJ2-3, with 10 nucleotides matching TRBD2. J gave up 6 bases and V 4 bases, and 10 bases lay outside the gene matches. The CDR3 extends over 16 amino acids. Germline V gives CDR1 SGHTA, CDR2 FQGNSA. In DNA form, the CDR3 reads TGTGCCAGCAGCTGGATAGCGGGAGGTAGGGGGGATACGCAGTATTTT. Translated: CASSWIAGGRGDTQYF.

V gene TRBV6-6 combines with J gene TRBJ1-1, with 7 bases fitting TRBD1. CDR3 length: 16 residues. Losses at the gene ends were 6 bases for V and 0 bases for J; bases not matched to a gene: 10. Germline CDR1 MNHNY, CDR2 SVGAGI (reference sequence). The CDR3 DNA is TGTGCCAGCAGCCCAGCCCGGACAGGCATGAACACTGAAGCTTTCTTT. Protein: CASSPARTGMNTEAFF.

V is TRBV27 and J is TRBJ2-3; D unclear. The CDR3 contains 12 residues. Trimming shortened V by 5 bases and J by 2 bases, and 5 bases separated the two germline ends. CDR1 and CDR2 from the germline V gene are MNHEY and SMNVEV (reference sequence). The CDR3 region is CASSPSTDTQYF. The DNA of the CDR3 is TGTGCCAGCAGTCCCTCCACAGATACGCAGTATTTT.

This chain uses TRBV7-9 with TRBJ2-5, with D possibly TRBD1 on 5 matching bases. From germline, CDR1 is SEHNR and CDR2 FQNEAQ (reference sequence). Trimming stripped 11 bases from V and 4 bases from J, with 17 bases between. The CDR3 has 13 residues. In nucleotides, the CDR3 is TGTGCCGCTCGGATAGGGGTAATAGAGACCCAGTACTTC. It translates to CAARIGVIETQYF.

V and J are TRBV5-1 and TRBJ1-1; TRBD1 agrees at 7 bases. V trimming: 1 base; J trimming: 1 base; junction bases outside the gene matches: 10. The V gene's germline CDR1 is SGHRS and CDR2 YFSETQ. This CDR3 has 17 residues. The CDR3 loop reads CASSLKGGRLGNTEAFF. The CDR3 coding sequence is TGCGCCAGCAGCTTGAAAGGGGGCCGATTGGGGAACACTGAAGCTTTCTTT.

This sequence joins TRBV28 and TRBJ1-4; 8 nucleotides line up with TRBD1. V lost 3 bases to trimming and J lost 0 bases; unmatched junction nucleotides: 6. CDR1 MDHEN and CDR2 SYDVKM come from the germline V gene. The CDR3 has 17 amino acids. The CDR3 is CASSFATGDATNEKLFF. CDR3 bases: TGTGCCAGCAGTTTCGCGACAGGGGATGCAACTAATGAAAAACTGTTTTTT.

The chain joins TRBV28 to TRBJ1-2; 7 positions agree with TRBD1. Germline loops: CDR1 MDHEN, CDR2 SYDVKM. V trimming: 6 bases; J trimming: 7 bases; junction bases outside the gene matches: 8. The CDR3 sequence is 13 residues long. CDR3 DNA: TGTGCCAGCAGAGAGACAGGGTTTGGTGGCTACACCTTC. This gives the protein CASRETGFGGYTF.

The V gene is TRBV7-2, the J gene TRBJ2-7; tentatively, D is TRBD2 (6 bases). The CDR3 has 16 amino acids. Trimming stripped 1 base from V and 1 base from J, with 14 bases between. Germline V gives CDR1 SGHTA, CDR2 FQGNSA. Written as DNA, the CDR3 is TGTGCCAGCAGCTTAGTTGGAGGGGACGGATCCTACGAGCAGTACTTC. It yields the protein CASSLVGGDGSYEQYF. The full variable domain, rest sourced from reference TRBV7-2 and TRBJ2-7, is GAGVSQSPSNKVTEKGKDVELRCDPISGHTALYWYRQSLGQGLEFLIYFQGNSAPDKSGLPSDRFSAERTGGSVSTLTIQRTQQEDSAVYLCASSLVGGDGSYEQYFGPGTRLTVT.

The CDR3 region is CASSESLGDQPQHF. DNA of the CDR3: TGTGCCAGCAGTGAAAGTCTGGGAGATCAGCCCCAGCATTTT. The rearrangement links TRBV2 to TRBJ1-5; D call uncertain. In germline, CDR1 is SNHLY, CDR2 FYNNEI. The CDR3 runs 14 residues. Trimming removed 2 bases from V and 5 bases from J, with 10 bases in between.

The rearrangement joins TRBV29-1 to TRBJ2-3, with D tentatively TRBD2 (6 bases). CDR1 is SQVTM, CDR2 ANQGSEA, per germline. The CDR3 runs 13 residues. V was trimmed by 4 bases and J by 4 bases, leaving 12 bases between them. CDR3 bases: TGCAGCGTTGTAGTACGGGAGCCAGATACGCAGTATTTT. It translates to CSVVVREPDTQYF.

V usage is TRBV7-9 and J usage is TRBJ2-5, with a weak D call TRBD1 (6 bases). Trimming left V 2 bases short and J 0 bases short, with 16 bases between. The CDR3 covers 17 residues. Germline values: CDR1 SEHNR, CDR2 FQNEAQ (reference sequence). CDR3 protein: CASSLPRGIDYQETQYF. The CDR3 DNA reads TGTGCCAGCAGCTTACCGAGGGGGATAGACTACCAAGAGACCCAGTACTTC.

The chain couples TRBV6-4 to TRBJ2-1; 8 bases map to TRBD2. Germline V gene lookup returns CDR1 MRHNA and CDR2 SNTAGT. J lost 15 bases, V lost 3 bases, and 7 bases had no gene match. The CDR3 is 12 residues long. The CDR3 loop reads CASSEGSGSLFF. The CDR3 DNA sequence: TGTGCCAGCAGTGAGGGGAGCGGGAGTCTGTTCTTC.

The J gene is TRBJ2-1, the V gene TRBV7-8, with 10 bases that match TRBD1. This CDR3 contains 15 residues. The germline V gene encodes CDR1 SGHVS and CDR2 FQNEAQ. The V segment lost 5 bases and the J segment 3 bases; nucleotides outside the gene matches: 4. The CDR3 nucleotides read TGTGCCAGCAGCCTCAGGACAGGGGGCTACAATGAGCAGTTCTTC. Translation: CASSLRTGGYNEQFF.

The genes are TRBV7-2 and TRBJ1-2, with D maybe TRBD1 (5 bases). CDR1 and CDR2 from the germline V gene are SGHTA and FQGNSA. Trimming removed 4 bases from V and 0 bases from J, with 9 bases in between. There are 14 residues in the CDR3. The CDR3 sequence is CASSSDSTNYGYTF. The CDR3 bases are TGTGCCAGCAGCTCTGACAGTACTAACTATGGCTACACCTTC. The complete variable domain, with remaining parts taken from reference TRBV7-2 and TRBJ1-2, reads GAGVSQSPSNKVTEKGKDVELRCDPISGHTALYWYRQSLGQGLEFLIYFQGNSAPDKSGLPSDRFSAERTGGSVSTLTIQRTQQEDSAVYLCASSSDSTNYGYTFGSGTRLTVV.

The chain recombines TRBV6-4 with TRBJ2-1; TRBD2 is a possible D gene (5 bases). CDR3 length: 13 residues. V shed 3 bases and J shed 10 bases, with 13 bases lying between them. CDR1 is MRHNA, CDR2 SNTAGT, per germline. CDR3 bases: TGTGCCAGCAGTGAGGTGGGAGCGGAGGAGCAGTTCTTC. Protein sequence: CASSEVGAEEQFF.

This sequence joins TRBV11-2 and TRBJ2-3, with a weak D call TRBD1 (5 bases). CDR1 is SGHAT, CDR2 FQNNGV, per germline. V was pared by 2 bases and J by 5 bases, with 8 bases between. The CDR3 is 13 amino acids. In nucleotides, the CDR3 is TGTGCCAGCAGCTTATCCCAGGGAGATACGCAGTATTTT. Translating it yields CASSLSQGDTQYF.

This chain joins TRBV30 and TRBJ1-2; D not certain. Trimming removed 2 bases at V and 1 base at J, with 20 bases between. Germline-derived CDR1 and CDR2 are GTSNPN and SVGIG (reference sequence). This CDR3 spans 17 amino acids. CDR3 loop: CAWSFLAPKSFNYGYTF. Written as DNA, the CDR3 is TGTGCCTGGAGTTTCCTGGCACCAAAAAGTTTTAACTATGGCTACACCTTC.

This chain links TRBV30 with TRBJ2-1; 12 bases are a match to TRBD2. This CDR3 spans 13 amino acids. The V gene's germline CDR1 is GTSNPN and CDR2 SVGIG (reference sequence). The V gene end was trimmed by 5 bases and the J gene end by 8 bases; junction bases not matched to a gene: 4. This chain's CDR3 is CAWGTSGWHEQFF. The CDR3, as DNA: TGTGCCTGGGGGACTAGCGGGTGGCATGAGCAGTTCTTC. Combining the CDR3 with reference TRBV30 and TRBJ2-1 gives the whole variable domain SQTIHQWPATLVQPVGSPLSLECTVEGTSNPNLYWYRQAAGRGLQLLFYSVGIGQISSEVPQNLSASRPQDRQFILSSKKLLLSDSGFYLCAWGTSGWHEQFFGPGTRLTVL.